What follows are 28 T cell receptor beta chains derived from one specimen sequenced in a study of shared clonotypes between healthy human individuals. Clones were read by immunoSEQ multiplex PCR, and TCRdb kept only the in-frame ones, dropping some. There are over 800,000 clones in the sample; about 92% occur only once, and 24% lies in the top ten. It was CD45RO-negative cells, positively selected for CCR7, that made up naive CD8 cells, with terminally differentiated effector memory CD45RA+ cells excluded. Sequenced input: naive CD8+ T cells sorted from blood. All receptors come from a man under 40 in good health.

This clone appeared a single time. J is TRBJ2-7 and V is TRBV7-8; the D is unclear. Trimming cost V 5 bases and J 1 base, with 9 bases left between them. Germline CDR1 is SGHVS and CDR2 is FQNEAQ. The length of the CDR3 is 13 residues. The CDR3 DNA reads TGTGCCAGCAGCCCTGGAGATTCCTACGAGCAGTACTTC. Translating it yields CASSPGDSYEQYF.

The CDR3 DNA sequence: TGTGCCAGCAGCCCGATTGGGCCGAGCTCCTACGAGCAGTACTTC. Encoded protein: CASSPIGPSSYEQYF. This chain uses TRBV14 with TRBJ2-7; unclear D gene. The germline V gene encodes CDR1 SGHDN and CDR2 FVKESK. V dropped 4 bases and J dropped 0 bases, with 13 bases sitting between them. The CDR3 length is 15 residues. Together with reference TRBV14 and TRBJ2-7, the CDR3 gives the full variable domain: EAGVTQFPSHSVIEKGQTVTLRCDPISGHDNLYWYRRVMGKEIKFLLHFVKESKQDESGMPNNRFLAERTGGTYSTLKVQPAELEDSGVYFCASSPIGPSSYEQYFGPGTRLTVT.

With respect to this clone: Germline is not matched at one junction end, which may reflect a read error. The chain uses TRBV7-9 and TRBJ2-5, with 10 positions matching TRBD1. The CDR3 spans 16 residues. From germline, CDR1 is SEHNR and CDR2 FQNEAQ (reference sequence). The CDR3 coding sequence is TGTGCCAGCAGTTTAGTACACCGGGACAGGGGTGAGACCCAGTACTTC. Protein sequence: CASSLVHRDRGETQYF. The whole variable domain, filled in from reference TRBV7-9 and TRBJ2-5, reads DTGVSQNPRHKITKRGQNVTFRCDPISEHNRLYWYRQTLGQGPEFLTYFQNEAQLEKSRLLSDRFSAERPKGSFSTLEIQRTEQGDSAMYLCASSLVHRDRGETQYFGPGTRLLVL.

About this clone itself: The sample contains more than one DNA sequence encoding this CDR3. This chain links TRBV29-1 with TRBJ1-1, with D possibly being TRBD1 (5 bases). V dropped 1 base and J dropped 5 bases, with 11 bases sitting between them. Germline-derived CDR1 and CDR2 are SQVTM and ANQGSEA. This CDR3 has 13 residues. The CDR3 protein is CSVEGQGRTEAFF. In DNA form, the CDR3 reads TGCAGCGTTGAAGGGCAGGGAAGGACTGAAGCTTTCTTT.

The CDR3 loop reads CATSRGRNSGNTIYF. The DNA of the CDR3 is TGTGCCACCAGCAGAGGTCGAAACTCTGGAAACACCATATATTTT. This sequence joins TRBV15 and TRBJ1-3; D is unclear. The CDR3 runs 15 residues. V lost 1 base, J lost 0 bases, and 7 bases lay in between. Germline values: CDR1 LNHNV, CDR2 YYDKDF (reference sequence). Variable domain in full (rest from reference TRBV15 and TRBJ1-3): DAMVIQNPRYQVTQFGKPVTLSCSQTLNHNVMYWYQQKSSQAPKLLFHYYDKDFNNEADTPDNFQSRRPNTSFCFLDIRSPGLGDTAMYLCATSRGRNSGNTIYFGEGSWLTVV.

As concerns this clone: Other DNA sequences within the sample encode an identical CDR3. The chain employs TRBV5-4 and TRBJ2-1; D possibly matches TRBD1 or TRBD2 (6 bases each). V was trimmed by 2 bases and J by 7 bases, leaving 10 bases between them. CDR3 length: 13 amino acids. CDR1 and CDR2 (germline): SGHNT, YYREEE (reference sequence). The CDR3 DNA is TGTGCCAGCAGCTTTCGAGGGGGGAATGAGCAGTTCTTC. Its translation is CASSFRGGNEQFF.

The rearrangement links TRBV28 to TRBJ2-1, with D perhaps TRBD1 (5 bases). Trimming cost V 2 bases and J 9 bases, with 14 bases left between them. CDR1 MDHEN and CDR2 SYDVKM come from the germline V gene. The CDR3 length is 14 residues. CDR3 sequence reads: CASSLLQGSGEQFF. Here the CDR3 DNA reads TGTGCCAGCAGTTTACTCCAGGGTAGTGGTGAGCAGTTCTTC.

The J gene is TRBJ2-1, the V gene TRBV18; no clear D. The CDR3 covers 13 residues. Germline V gene lookup returns CDR1 KGHSH and CDR2 LQKENI. The V and J ends lost 5 bases and 8 bases respectively, with 13 bases between them. CDR3 nucleotides: TGTGCCAGCTCAAAGGCCCCCCGGGATGAGCAGTTCTTC. Translating gives CASSKAPRDEQFF. The full variable domain, in which reference TRBV18 and TRBJ2-1 provide the parts outside the CDR3, is NAGVMQNPRHLVRRRGQEARLRCSPMKGHSHVYWYRQLPEEGLKFMVYLQKENIIDESGMPKERFSAEFPKEGPSILRIQQVVRGDSAAYFCASSKAPRDEQFFGPGTRLTVL.

This clone was detected a few times. This chain joins TRBV2 and TRBJ1-1; D not certain. Germline V gene lookup returns CDR1 SNHLY and CDR2 FYNNEI. The CDR3 covers 10 residues. Trimming left V 4 bases short and J 11 bases short, with 8 bases between. DNA for the CDR3: TGTGCCAGCAGTGTTGGTGGGGCTTTCTTT. It encodes CASSVGGAFF.

The J gene is TRBJ2-3, the V gene TRBV18; D uncertain. V gave up 3 bases and J gave up 4 bases, with 14 bases separating them. Germline V CDR1 and CDR2: KGHSH, LQKENI. The CDR3 has 15 amino acids. For the CDR3, the DNA is TGTGCCAGCTCACCCCCTAGACCCATATCAGATACGCAGTATTTT. Translated, it gives CASSPPRPISDTQYF.

The chain uses TRBV7-9 and TRBJ2-5, with D tentatively TRBD1 (5 bases). V shed 5 bases and J shed 2 bases, with 9 bases lying between them. This CDR3 is built from 13 residues. Germline CDR1 reads SEHNR; CDR2 reads FQNEAQ (reference sequence). CDR3 in amino acids: CASSLTEQETQYF. CDR3 coding DNA: TGTGCCAGCAGCCTGACAGAACAAGAGACCCAGTACTTC. Using reference TRBV7-9 and TRBJ2-5 for the parts outside the CDR3, the full variable domain is DTGVSQNPRHKITKRGQNVTFRCDPISEHNRLYWYRQTLGQGPEFLTYFQNEAQLEKSRLLSDRFSAERPKGSFSTLEIQRTEQGDSAMYLCASSLTEQETQYFGPGTRLLVL.

The CDR3 bases are TGTGCCAGCAGCTACCCCGCGGGAGTAGTCTACAATGAGCAGTTCTTC. It yields the protein CASSYPAGVVYNEQFF. The chain joins TRBV11-2 to TRBJ2-1; 7 nucleotides agree with TRBD2. Germline trimming cut 4 bases from V and 3 bases from J; bases unmatched to any gene: 9. Germline CDR1 is SGHAT and CDR2 is FQNNGV. The CDR3 totals 16 residues. The variable domain in full, completed from reference TRBV11-2 and TRBJ2-1, reads EAGVAQSPRYKIIEKRQSVAFWCNPISGHATLYWYQQILGQGPKLLIQFQNNGVVDDSQLPKDRFSAERLKGVDSTLKIQPAKLEDSAVYLCASSYPAGVVYNEQFFGPGTRLTVL.

This chain connects TRBV11-2 to TRBJ2-1, with 10 bases fitting TRBD2. V lost 4 bases, J lost 5 bases, and 11 bases stayed unmatched. The germline V gene encodes CDR1 SGHAT and CDR2 FQNNGV. The CDR3 consists of 17 residues. The CDR3 region is CASSSITTSGPHNEQFF. DNA for the CDR3: TGTGCCAGCAGCTCTATCACGACTAGCGGGCCCCACAATGAGCAGTTCTTC.

This chain connects TRBV29-1 to TRBJ1-2; TRBD1 agrees at 7 bases. The CDR3 sequence is 13 residues long. The germline V gene has CDR1 SQVTM and CDR2 ANQGSEA. V was clipped by 4 bases and J by 3 bases; unmatched bases: 5. The DNA for the CDR3 is TGCAGCGTTGGTCAGGGACAGTACTATGGCTACACCTTC. This encodes CSVGQGQYYGYTF. Looking up the rest from reference TRBV29-1 and TRBJ1-2 gives the full variable domain: SAVISQKPSRDICQRGTSLTIQCQVDSQVTMMFWYRQQPGQSLTLIATANQGSEATYESGFVIDKFPISRPNLTFSTLTVSNMSPEDSSIYLCSVGQGQYYGYTFGSGTRLTVV.

J is TRBJ2-1 and V is TRBV9, with D perhaps assigned TRBD1 or TRBD2 (5 bases each). The V gene's germline CDR1 is SGDLS and CDR2 YYNGEE. V lost 4 bases and J lost 0, with 11 bases in between. CDR3 length: 15 amino acids. The CDR3 loop is CASSKSGSSYNEQFF. Here the CDR3 DNA reads TGTGCCAGCAGCAAGTCAGGGAGCTCCTACAATGAGCAGTTCTTC. The entire variable domain, with the rest obtained from reference TRBV9 and TRBJ2-1, is as follows: DSGVTQTPKHLITATGQRVTLRCSPRSGDLSVYWYQQSLDQGLQFLIQYYNGEERAKGNILERFSAQQFPDLHSELNLSSLELGDSALYFCASSKSGSSYNEQFFGPGTRLTVL.

The chain has TRBV5-5 and TRBJ2-5; 13 nucleotides line up with TRBD2. CDR1 is SGHKS and CDR2 is YYEKEE in the germline V gene (reference sequence). V shed 4 bases and J 0 bases; nucleotides not matched to a gene: 9. CDR3 length: 18 amino acids. CDR3 sequence: CASSVGLAGDSNQETQYF. In DNA, the CDR3 is TGTGCCAGCAGCGTTGGACTAGCGGGAGATTCGAACCAAGAGACCCAGTACTTC. Variable domain in full (rest from reference TRBV5-5 and TRBJ2-5): DAGVTQSPTHLIKTRGQQVTLRCSPISGHKSVSWYQQVLGQGPQFIFQYYEKEERGRGNFPDRFSARQFPNYSSELNVNALLLGDSALYLCASSVGLAGDSNQETQYFGPGTRLLVL.

The chain employs TRBV4-1 and TRBJ2-3, with D unclear. The germline V gene encodes CDR1 MGHRA and CDR2 YSYEKL. This CDR3 spans 13 amino acids. Trimming pared 7 bases from V and 0 bases from J, leaving 8 bases between. CDR3 amino acids: CASIGPSTDTQYF. CDR3 sequence (DNA): TGCGCCAGCATCGGGCCGAGCACAGATACGCAGTATTTT.

The genes are TRBV10-2 and TRBJ2-7; 8 bases agree with TRBD1. Trimming took 4 bases from V and 0 from J; bases not matched to a gene: 5. CDR1 WSHSY and CDR2 SAAADI come from the germline V gene. This CDR3 is 15 amino acids long. This chain's CDR3 is CASSGTGPYSYEQYF. Written as DNA, the CDR3 is TGCGCCAGCAGTGGGACAGGGCCTTACTCCTACGAGCAGTACTTC.

V usage is TRBV4-1 and J usage is TRBJ2-7, with TRBD2 matching over 11 bases. The CDR3 sequence is 15 residues long. Germline values: CDR1 MGHRA, CDR2 YSYEKL. Germline trimming cut 4 bases from V and 3 bases from J; bases unmatched to any gene: 5. CDR3 DNA: TGCGCCAGCAGCCTGAGGACTAGCGGGTTCTACGAGCAGTACTTC. Its translation is CASSLRTSGFYEQYF.

The rearrangement uses TRBV14 and TRBJ2-7, with D tentatively TRBD2 (5 bases). Germline V gene sequence: CDR1 SGHDN, CDR2 FVKESK. V lost 0 bases and J lost 4, with 13 bases in between. The CDR3 consists of 15 residues. The chain's CDR3 is CASSQDWERIYEQYF. For the CDR3, the DNA is TGTGCCAGCAGCCAAGATTGGGAGAGGATTTACGAGCAGTACTTC.

Details on this clone: The sample carries other DNA sequences with the same CDR3. The V and J genes are TRBV15 and TRBJ2-7, with D maybe TRBD1 (6 bases). The V gene's germline CDR1 is LNHNV and CDR2 YYDKDF (reference sequence). V lost 4 bases to trimming and J lost 3 bases, with 7 bases between them. The CDR3 extends over 12 amino acids. The CDR3 bases are TGTGCCACCAGCAAGACAGGCTACGAGCAGTACTTC. This sequence encodes CATSKTGYEQYF.

This chain uses TRBV28 with TRBJ1-5, with D tentatively TRBD1 (5 bases). The CDR3 totals 16 residues. V was clipped by 1 base and J by 5 bases, with 15 bases between them. The V gene's germline CDR1 is MDHEN and CDR2 SYDVKM. CDR3 protein: CASSLFREGWDQPQHF. As DNA, the CDR3 is TGTGCCAGCAGTTTATTCAGGGAGGGTTGGGATCAGCCCCAGCATTTT.

As concerns this clone: Given a much more abundant clone one base away, this may be a read error. In the same sample, other DNA sequences code for this CDR3. This chain joins TRBV27 and TRBJ2-3; D unresolved. The germline V gene encodes CDR1 MNHEY and CDR2 SMNVEV (reference sequence). The ends were cut back, 2 bases at V and 5 bases at J, with 5 bases in the middle. This CDR3 is built from 12 residues. The CDR3 nucleotides are TGTGCCAGCAGTTTACTGGGAGATACGCAGTATTTT. It specifies CASSLLGDTQYF.

The chain has TRBV6-5 and TRBJ1-5, with D unresolved. With 4 bases removed from V and 0 bases from J, the gap between germline ends came to 7 bases. Germline CDR1 MNHEY, CDR2 SVGAGI. The CDR3 extends over 14 amino acids. The CDR3 reads CASSSADSNQPQHF. The CDR3 coding sequence is TGTGCCAGCAGTTCGGCGGATAGCAATCAGCCCCAGCATTTT.

This rearrangement joins TRBV7-8 to TRBJ2-7; D perhaps matches TRBD2 (6 bases). The CDR3 is 14 residues long. CDR1 is SGHVS and CDR2 is FQNEAQ in the germline V gene. Between the trimmed V and J ends, which lost 4 bases and 0 bases, there was a span of 10 bases. CDR3 DNA: TGTGCCAGCAGCTCGGCGGGGAGCTCCTACGAGCAGTACTTC. This gives the protein CASSSAGSSYEQYF.

The V gene is TRBV14, the J gene TRBJ2-7; 8 bases are shared with TRBD1. The CDR3 has 17 residues. CDR1 and CDR2 from the germline V gene are SGHDN and FVKESK. V trimming: 5 bases; J trimming: 3 bases; junction bases outside the gene matches: 15. This CDR3 reads CASSTGQGEGNGYEQYF. In DNA, the CDR3 is TGTGCCAGCAGCACAGGACAGGGTGAGGGGAACGGCTACGAGCAGTACTTC.

V usage is TRBV7-9 and J usage is TRBJ2-7; D not resolved. This CDR3 contains 13 residues. V gave up 5 bases and J gave up 5 bases, with 13 bases separating them. Germline V gives CDR1 SEHNR, CDR2 FQNEAQ (reference sequence). CDR3 DNA: TGTGCCAGCAGCGAGACGGTCCGAAACGAGCAGTACTTC. This gives the protein CASSETVRNEQYF.

The chain combines TRBV4-3 with TRBJ2-5; no reliable D call. The length of the CDR3 is 15 residues. CDR1 and CDR2 (germline): LGHNA, YSLEER. Trimming removed 5 bases from V and 4 bases from J, with 17 bases in between. Here the CDR3 DNA reads TGCGCCAGCAGCGAACGCCCCTCCTTCGGAGAGACCCAGTACTTC. This encodes CASSERPSFGETQYF.